This T cell receptor beta chain was found in a study of T cell clusters in autoimmune cytopenias. One tube held mixed TRB-A and TRB-B primer pools for touch-down PCR. TCRdb re-called the multiplex PCR reads and catalogs CDR3 proteins one per entry, DNA excluded. This table holds thousands of distinct CDR3 sequences. Germline loops: CDR1 LNHDA, CDR2 SQIVND (reference sequence). This CDR3 comprises 15 residues. Findings and caveats of the study: TRB repertoire shifts in secondary cytopenia and chronic lymphocytic leukemia mostly reflected lymphoma, not autoimmunity. Active autoimmune hepatitis patients had about 3.3-fold fewer exclusive TRB clusters than healthy donors. The cluster-lack signature was not seen for secondary cytopenia versus chronic lymphocytic leukemia.

Each sample's input was 250 ng genomic DNA, some 34,000 genome equivalents. Frequency places this clonotype as medium-sized. The antigen is undetermined. The sequencing input was peripheral blood. The clonotype comes from a human donor with an autoimmune cytopenia or autoimmune hepatitis (not recorded which). The chain uses TRBV19 and TRBJ2-5; TCRdb outputs TRBD1, but without DNA this stays unchecked. CDR3 protein: CASSPRTGGQETQYF.